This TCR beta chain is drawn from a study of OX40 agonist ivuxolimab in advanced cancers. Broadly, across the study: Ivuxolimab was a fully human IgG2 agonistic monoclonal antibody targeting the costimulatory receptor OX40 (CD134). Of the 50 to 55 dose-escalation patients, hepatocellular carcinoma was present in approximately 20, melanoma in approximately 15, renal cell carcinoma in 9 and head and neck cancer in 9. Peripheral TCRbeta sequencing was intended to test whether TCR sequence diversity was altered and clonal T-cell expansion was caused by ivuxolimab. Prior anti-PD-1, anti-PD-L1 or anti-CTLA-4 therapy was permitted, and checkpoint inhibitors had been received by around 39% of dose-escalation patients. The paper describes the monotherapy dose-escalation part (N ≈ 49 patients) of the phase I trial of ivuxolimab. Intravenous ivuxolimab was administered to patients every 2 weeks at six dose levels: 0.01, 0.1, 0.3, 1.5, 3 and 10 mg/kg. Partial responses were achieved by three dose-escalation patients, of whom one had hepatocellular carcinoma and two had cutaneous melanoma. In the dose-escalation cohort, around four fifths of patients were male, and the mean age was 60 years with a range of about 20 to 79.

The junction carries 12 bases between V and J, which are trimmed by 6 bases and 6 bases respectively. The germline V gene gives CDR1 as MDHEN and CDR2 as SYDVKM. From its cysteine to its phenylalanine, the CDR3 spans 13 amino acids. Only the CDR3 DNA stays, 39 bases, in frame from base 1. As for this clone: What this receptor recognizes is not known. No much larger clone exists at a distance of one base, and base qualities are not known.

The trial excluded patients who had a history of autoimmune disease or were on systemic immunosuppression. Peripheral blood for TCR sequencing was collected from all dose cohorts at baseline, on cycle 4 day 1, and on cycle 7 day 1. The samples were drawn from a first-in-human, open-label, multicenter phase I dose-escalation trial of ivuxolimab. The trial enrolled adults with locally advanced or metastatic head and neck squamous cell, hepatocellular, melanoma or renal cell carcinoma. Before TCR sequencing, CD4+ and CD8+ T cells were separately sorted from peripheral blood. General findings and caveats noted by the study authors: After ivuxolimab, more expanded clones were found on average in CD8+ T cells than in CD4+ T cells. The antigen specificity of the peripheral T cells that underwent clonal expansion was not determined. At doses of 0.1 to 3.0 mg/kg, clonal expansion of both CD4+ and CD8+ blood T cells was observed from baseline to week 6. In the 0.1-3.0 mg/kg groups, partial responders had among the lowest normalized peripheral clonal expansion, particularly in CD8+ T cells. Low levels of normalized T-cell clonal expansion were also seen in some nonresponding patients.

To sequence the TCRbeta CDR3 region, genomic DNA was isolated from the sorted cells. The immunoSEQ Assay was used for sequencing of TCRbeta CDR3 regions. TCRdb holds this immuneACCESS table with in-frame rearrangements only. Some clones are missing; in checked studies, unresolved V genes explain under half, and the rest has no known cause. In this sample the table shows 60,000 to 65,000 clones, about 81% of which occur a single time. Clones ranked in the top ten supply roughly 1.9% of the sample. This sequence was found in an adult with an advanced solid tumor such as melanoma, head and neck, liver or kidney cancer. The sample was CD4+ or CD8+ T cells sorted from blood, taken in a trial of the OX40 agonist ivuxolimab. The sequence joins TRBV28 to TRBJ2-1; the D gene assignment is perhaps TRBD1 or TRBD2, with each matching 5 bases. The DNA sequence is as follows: TGTGCCAGCAGCATGGGACCTATCAATGAGCAGTTCTTC. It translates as CASSMGPINEQFF.